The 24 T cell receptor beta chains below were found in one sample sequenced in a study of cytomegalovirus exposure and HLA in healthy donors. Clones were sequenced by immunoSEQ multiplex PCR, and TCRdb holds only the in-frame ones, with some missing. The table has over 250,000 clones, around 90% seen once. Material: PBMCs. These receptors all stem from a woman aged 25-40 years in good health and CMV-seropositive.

In DNA form, the CDR3 reads TGCAGCGTTGATCCGAGCGGGATGGGAAACTATGGCTACACCTTC. This encodes CSVDPSGMGNYGYTF. The chain employs TRBV29-1 and TRBJ1-2; D ambiguous. Germline V gene data show CDR1 as SQVTM and CDR2 as ANQGSEA. V lost 3 bases and J 2 bases, leaving 16 bases between the germline ends. The CDR3 extends over 15 amino acids.

The CDR3 region has the DNA TGTGCCAGCAGTAGACTAGCCCAATCACTCTACGAGCAGTACTTC. This sequence encodes CASSRLAQSLYEQYF. The rearrangement uses TRBV5-6 and TRBJ2-7; 7 nucleotides agree with TRBD2. The CDR3 is made up of 15 amino acids. The trim removed 5 bases at V and 3 bases at J, leaving 11 bases unmatched. Germline V lookup: CDR1 SGHDT, CDR2 YYEEEE.

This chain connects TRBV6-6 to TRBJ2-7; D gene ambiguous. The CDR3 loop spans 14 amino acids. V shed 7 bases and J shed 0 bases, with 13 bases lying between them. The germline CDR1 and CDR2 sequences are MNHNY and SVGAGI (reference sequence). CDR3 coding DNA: TGTGCCAGCACAGACGGACCCAGCTCCTACGAGCAGTACTTC. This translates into CASTDGPSSYEQYF.

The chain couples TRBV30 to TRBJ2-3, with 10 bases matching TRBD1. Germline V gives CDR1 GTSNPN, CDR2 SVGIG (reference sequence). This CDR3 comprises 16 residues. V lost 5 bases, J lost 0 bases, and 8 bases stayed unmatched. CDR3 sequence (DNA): TGTGCCTGGGCCGGGACAGGGGTCTCTAGCACAGATACGCAGTATTTT. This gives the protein CAWAGTGVSSTDTQYF.

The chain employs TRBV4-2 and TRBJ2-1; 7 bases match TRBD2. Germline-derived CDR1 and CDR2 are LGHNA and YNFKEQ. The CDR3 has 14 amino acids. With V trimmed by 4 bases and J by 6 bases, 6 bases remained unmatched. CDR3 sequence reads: CASSLGGWGNEQFF. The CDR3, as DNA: TGTGCCAGCAGCCTCGGGGGGTGGGGCAATGAGCAGTTCTTC.

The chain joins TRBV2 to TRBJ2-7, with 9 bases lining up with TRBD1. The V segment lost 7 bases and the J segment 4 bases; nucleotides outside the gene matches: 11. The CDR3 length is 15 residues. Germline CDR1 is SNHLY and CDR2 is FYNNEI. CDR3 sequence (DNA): TGTGCCAGCACCGCCCGACAGGGGGAGAGATACGAGCAGTACTTC. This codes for CASTARQGERYEQYF.

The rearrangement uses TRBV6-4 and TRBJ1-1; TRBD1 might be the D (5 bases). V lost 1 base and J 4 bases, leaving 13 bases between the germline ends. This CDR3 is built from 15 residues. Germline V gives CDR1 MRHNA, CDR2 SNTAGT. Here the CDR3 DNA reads TGTGCCAGCAGTGACTACCCGGGAGGGACCACTGAAGCTTTCTTT. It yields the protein CASSDYPGGTTEAFF.

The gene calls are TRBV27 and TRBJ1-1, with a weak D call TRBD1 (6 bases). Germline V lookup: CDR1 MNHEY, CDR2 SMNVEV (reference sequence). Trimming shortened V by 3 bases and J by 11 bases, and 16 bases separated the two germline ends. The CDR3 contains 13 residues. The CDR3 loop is CASSFRQGRGAFF. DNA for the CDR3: TGTGCCAGCAGTTTTCGCCAGGGGCGCGGGGCTTTCTTT.

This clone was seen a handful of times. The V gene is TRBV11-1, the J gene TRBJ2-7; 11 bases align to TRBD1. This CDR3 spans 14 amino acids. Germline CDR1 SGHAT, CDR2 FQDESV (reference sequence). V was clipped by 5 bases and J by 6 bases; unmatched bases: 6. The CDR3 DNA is TGTGCCAGCAGCCCCCGGGACAGGGGGGGCGAGCAGTACTTC. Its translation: CASSPRDRGGEQYF. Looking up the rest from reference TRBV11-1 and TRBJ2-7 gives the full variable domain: EAEVAQSPRYKITEKSQAVAFWCDPISGHATLYWYRQILGQGPELLVQFQDESVVDDSQLPKDRFSAERLKGVDSTLKIQPAELGDSAMYLCASSPRDRGGEQYFGPGTRLTVT.

CDR3 loop: CASSLRTGGGRDTEAFF. CDR3 nucleotides: TGTGCCAGCAGTTTAAGGACAGGGGGCGGGAGGGACACTGAAGCTTTCTTT. The chain combines TRBV27 with TRBJ1-1; 11 bases are shared with TRBD1. The germline V gene has CDR1 MNHEY and CDR2 SMNVEV (reference sequence). Germline trimming cut 2 bases from V and 3 bases from J; bases unmatched to any gene: 8. The CDR3 has 17 amino acids.

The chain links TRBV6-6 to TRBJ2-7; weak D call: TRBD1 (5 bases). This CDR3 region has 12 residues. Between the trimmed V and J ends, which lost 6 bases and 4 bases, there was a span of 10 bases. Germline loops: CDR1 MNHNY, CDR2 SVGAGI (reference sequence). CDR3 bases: TGTGCCAGCAGCTCGAACAGGTACGAGCAGTACTTC. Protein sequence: CASSSNRYEQYF.

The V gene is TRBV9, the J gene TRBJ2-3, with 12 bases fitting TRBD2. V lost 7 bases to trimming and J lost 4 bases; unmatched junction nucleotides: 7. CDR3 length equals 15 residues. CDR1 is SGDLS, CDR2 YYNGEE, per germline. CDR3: CASGNGLAGPDTQYF. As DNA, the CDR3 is TGTGCCAGCGGCAATGGACTAGCGGGGCCAGATACGCAGTATTTT.

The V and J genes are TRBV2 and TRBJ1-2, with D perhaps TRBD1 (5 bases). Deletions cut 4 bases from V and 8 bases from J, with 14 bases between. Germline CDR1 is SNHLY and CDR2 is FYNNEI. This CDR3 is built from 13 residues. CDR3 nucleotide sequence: TGTGCCAGCAGTGGAACGGGGGTTGGAGGCTACACCTTC. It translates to CASSGTGVGGYTF.

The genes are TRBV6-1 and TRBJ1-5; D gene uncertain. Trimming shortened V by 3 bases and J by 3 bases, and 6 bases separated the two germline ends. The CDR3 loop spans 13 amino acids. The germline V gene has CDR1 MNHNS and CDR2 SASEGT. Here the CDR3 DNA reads TGTGCCAGCAGTGACAGATACAATCAGCCCCAGCATTTT. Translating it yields CASSDRYNQPQHF.

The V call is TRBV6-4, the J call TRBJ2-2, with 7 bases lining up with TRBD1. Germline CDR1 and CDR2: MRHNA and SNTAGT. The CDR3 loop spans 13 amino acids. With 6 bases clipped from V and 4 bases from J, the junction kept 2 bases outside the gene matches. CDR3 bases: TGTGCCAGCAGGACAGGGTCCACCGGGGAGCTGTTTTTT. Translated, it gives CASRTGSTGELFF.

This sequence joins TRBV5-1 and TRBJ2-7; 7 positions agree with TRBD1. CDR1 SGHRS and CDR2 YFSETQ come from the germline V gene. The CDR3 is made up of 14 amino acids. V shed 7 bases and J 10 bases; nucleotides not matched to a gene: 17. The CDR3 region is CASGTGTAVPVQYF. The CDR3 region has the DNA TGCGCCAGCGGGACCGGGACAGCCGTCCCCGTACAGTACTTC.

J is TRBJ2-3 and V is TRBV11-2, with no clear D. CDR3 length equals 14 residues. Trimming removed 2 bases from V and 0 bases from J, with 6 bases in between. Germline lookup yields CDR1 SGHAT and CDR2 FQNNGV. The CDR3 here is CASSLTSSTDTQYF. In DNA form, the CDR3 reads TGTGCCAGCAGCTTAACCTCAAGCACAGATACGCAGTATTTT.

The CDR3: CASSAPGQSYEQYF. The CDR3 coding sequence is TGTGCCAGCAGCGCGCCAGGGCAGTCCTACGAGCAGTACTTC. V is TRBV9 and J is TRBJ2-7; a possible D gene is TRBD1 (5 bases). Trimming took 3 bases from V and 1 from J, leaving 11 bases between them. The CDR3 consists of 14 residues. CDR1 and CDR2 from the germline V gene are SGDLS and YYNGEE.

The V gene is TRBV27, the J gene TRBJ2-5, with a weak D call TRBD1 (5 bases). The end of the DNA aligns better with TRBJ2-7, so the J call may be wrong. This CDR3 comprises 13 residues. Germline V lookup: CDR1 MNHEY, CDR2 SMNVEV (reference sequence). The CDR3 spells CASSKTVSYEQYF. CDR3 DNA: TGTGCCAGCAGCAAGACAGTCTCCTACGAGCAGTACTTC.

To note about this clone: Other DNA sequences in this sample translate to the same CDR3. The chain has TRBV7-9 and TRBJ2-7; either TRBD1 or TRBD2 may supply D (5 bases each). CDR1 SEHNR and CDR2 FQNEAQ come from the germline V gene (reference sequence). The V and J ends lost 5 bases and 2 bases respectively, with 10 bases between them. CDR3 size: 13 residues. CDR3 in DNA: TGTGCCAGCAGCCCTAAGGGACCCTACGAGCAGTACTTC. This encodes CASSPKGPYEQYF.

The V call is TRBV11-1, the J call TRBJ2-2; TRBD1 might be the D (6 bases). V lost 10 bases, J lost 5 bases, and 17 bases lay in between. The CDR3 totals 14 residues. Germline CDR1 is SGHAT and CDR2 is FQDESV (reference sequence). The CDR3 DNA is TGTGCCACCCGGGACACCGGGCGGACCGGGGAGCTGTTTTTT. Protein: CATRDTGRTGELFF.

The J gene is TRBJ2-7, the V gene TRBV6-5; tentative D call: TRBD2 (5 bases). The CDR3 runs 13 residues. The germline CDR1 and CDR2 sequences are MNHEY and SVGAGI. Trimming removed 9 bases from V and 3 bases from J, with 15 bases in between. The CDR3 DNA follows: TGTGCCAGTAGCCCGGGATCCCGCTACGAGCAGTACTTC. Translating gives CASSPGSRYEQYF.

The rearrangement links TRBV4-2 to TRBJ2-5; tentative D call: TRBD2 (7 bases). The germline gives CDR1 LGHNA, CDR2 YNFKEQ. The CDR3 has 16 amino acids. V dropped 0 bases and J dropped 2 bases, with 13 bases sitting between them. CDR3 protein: CASSQENGGPQETQYF. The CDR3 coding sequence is TGTGCCAGCAGCCAAGAAAACGGGGGGCCTCAAGAGACCCAGTACTTC.

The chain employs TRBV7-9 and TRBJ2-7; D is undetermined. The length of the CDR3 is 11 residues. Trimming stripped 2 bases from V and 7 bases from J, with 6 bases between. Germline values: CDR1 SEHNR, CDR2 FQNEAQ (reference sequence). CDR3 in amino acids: CASSLNREQYF. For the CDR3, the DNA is TGTGCCAGCAGCTTAAATCGGGAGCAGTACTTC.